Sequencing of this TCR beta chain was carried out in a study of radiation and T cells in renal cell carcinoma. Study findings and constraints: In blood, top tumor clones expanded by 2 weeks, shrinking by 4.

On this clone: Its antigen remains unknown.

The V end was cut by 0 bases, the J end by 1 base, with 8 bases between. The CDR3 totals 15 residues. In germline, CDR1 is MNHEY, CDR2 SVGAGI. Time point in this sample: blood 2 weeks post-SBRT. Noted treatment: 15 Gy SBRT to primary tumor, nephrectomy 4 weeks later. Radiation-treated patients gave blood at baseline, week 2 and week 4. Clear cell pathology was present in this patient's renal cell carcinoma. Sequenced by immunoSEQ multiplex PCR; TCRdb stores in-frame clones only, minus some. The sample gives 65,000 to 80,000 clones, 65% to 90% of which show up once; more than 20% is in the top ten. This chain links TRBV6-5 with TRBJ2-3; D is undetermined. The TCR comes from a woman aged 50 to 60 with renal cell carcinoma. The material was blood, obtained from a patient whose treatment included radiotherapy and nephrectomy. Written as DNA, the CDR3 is TGTGCCAGCAGTTACTCATATCGAGGCACAGATACGCAGTATTTT. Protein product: CASSYSYRGTDTQYF.